This T cell receptor (beta chain) was retrieved from a study of shared clonotypes between healthy human individuals. Study-level points and caveats: Clonotype sharing among the donors was expected to vary with sequencing depth. Donors were few, which limited the genetic and exposure-history diversity represented.

Nashville, Tennessee was home to all donors, each a Caucasian adult. About this clone itself: The antigen is unknown.

The CDR3 consists of 15 residues. In germline, CDR1 is MNHEY, CDR2 SMNVEV (reference sequence). V gave up 3 bases and J gave up 0 bases, with 11 bases separating them. It was at deep level that the assay was run. Sequencing used immunoSEQ multiplex PCR; TCRdb keeps in-frame clones, though not all of them. This sample has about 2.4 million clones, with 90% to 95% found just once. This receptor was obtained from a man younger than 30 in good health. Some clones in this sample may be carry-over from other donors' samples. V usage is TRBV27 and J usage is TRBJ1-1; D not resolved. The sample was naive CD4+ T cells from PBMCs. Sample subset: CD45RA+ positively selected. The CDR3 nucleotides are TGTGCCAGCAGTTTTAGCTCCATTTTGAACACTGAAGCTTTCTTT. Encoded protein: CASSFSSILNTEAFF.